Listed below are T cell receptor beta chains from one sample, sequenced in a study of T cells in Graves' hyperthyroidism and ophthalmopathy. In TCRdb, the multiplex PCR reads were re-called with MiXCR into one record per CDR3 protein. The sample yields 100,000 to 130,000 distinct CDR3 sequences, 16% seen once. Sequenced: blood. The receptors shown here come from a woman between 45 and 65 years old with Graves' hyperthyroidism. CDR3s include the opening cysteine and the closing phenylalanine or tryptophan. Each record gives: CDR3 protein, V gene, J gene.

CSAKRAGWTDTQYF	TRBV20-1	TRBJ2-3
CASRDSTTNEKLFF	TRBV2	TRBJ1-4
CASTQGTSGSNEQFF	TRBV11-2	TRBJ2-1
CASSPILGGTQYF	TRBV12-3/TRBV12-4	TRBJ2-3
CAWDRGPGNTIYF	TRBV30	TRBJ1-3
CASSLESRDQETQYF	TRBV5-1	TRBJ2-5
CASSYGLGGADEQYF	TRBV6-9	TRBJ2-7
CSARDAEGLGGAQYF	TRBV20-1	TRBJ2-5
CAWSVWGADGYTF	TRBV30	TRBJ1-2
CASSERDRVVYEQYF	TRBV2	TRBJ2-7
CSGTQGRGINGYTF	TRBV20-1	TRBJ1-2
CSATQGAGNTIYF	TRBV29-1	TRBJ1-3
CASRKYSGTGETQYF	TRBV6-1	TRBJ2-5
CASGGGDSTDTQYF	TRBV6-1	TRBJ2-3
CASSPRGNTEAFF	TRBV11-2	TRBJ1-1
CASNQQGFVTEAFF	TRBV2	TRBJ1-1
CASSSTAGDIQYF	TRBV5-1	TRBJ2-4
CASSLITSGRGDEQFF	TRBV12-3/TRBV12-4	TRBJ2-1
CASKQAMNTEAFF	TRBV19	TRBJ1-1
CASSTKLAGVGNEQFF	TRBV2	TRBJ2-1
CASSLDGQGGTEAFF	TRBV5-1	TRBJ1-1
CASSFGGPLAKNIQYF	TRBV11-2	TRBJ2-4
CASSVDPSASTGELFF	TRBV9	TRBJ2-2
CASSLMLSVISGNTIYF	TRBV28	TRBJ1-3
CASSTPGQSMNTEAFF	TRBV2	TRBJ1-1
CSASGGGAHYEQYF	TRBV20-1	TRBJ2-7
CASIDRGSPDTQYF	TRBV7-9	TRBJ2-3
CASSYRSSSTDTQYF	TRBV6-2/TRBV6-3	TRBJ2-3
CASSEGTGSNKLFF	TRBV2	TRBJ1-4
CASSLAGGEQFF	TRBV5-5	TRBJ2-1
CASSTSTYEQYF	TRBV28	TRBJ2-7
CAWSFPPGLAGETDTQYF	TRBV30	TRBJ2-3
CASSLLGGGNQPQHF	TRBV6-1	TRBJ1-5